Below, 5 T cell receptor beta chains from the same sample are listed, as sequenced in a study of identical twins. TCRdb called the 5' RACE reads again in MiXCR, with one record for every CDR3 protein. Of about 220,000 distinct CDR3 sequences listed, around 6.8% are singletons. The sample was also linked to a second study, of yellow fever vaccine responses in identical twins.

The sample taken for sequencing was memory (CD45RO+) T cells sorted from blood. The receptors here all came from a young woman in good health.

This clonotype has ten or more counts. The chain carries TRBV20-1 and TRBJ2-5; tentative D call: TRBD2 (5 bases). The CDR3 extends over 12 amino acids. Trimming took 3 bases from V and 4 from J, leaving 9 bases between them. CDR1 and CDR2 from the germline V gene are DFQATT and SNEGSKA (reference sequence). The CDR3 nucleotides are TGCAGTGCTAGCGGGATTGGAGAGACCCAGTACTTC. It is translated as CSASGIGETQYF.

The CDR3 region has the DNA TGTGCCAGCAGCCTCTCAGGGGGGGATGAGCAGTTCTTC. Encoded protein: CASSLSGGDEQFF. V gene TRBV7-3 combines with J gene TRBJ2-1, with D perhaps being TRBD1 or TRBD2 (7 bases each). The CDR3 runs to 13 residues. CDR1 and CDR2 from the germline V gene are SGHTA and FQGTGA. V lost 5 bases and J 8 bases, leaving 13 bases between the germline ends.

This clonotype was counted ten times or more. V gene TRBV9 combines with J gene TRBJ2-1; TRBD1 aligns across 8 bases. Germline trimming cut 0 bases from V and 2 bases from J; bases unmatched to any gene: 10. This CDR3 comprises 18 residues. Germline CDR1 reads SGDLS; CDR2 reads YYNGEE. The CDR3, as DNA: TGTGCCAGCAGCGTAGCCAGCCAGGGCAGGGGGCCCTACAATGAGCAGTTCTTC. Its translation is CASSVASQGRGPYNEQFF. Full variable domain (rest looked up from reference TRBV9 and TRBJ2-1): DSGVTQTPKHLITATGQRVTLRCSPRSGDLSVYWYQQSLDQGLQFLIQYYNGEERAKGNILERFSAQQFPDLHSELNLSSLELGDSALYFCASSVASQGRGPYNEQFFGPGTRLTVL.

This clonotype has more than one count but fewer than ten. V and J are TRBV28 and TRBJ2-7; D ambiguous. This CDR3 region has 11 residues. V lost 5 bases, J lost 4 bases, and 6 bases lay in between. Germline assignment: CDR1 MDHEN and CDR2 SYDVKM. This chain's CDR3 is CASSLKYEQYF. The CDR3 DNA follows: TGTGCCAGCAGTCTGAAATACGAGCAGTACTTC.

This clonotype has at least ten counts. The chain carries TRBV12-3 or TRBV12-4 and TRBJ1-6, with TRBD1 as a possible D gene (6 bases). This CDR3 region has 12 residues. Trimming stripped 3 bases from V and 14 bases from J, with 11 bases between. CDR3 sequence (DNA): TGTGCCAGCAGTTTGATAAGGGGGGCCCTCCACTTT. This sequence encodes CASSLIRGALHF.